A single sample gave rise to the 10 T cell receptor beta chains below, sequenced in a study of tumor-infiltrating lymphocytes in primary liver carcinoma listed by TCRdb under 2017. Sequencing was carried out with an Illumina HiSeq 2500. Using a constant-region primer and ProtoScript II reverse transcriptase, TCRbeta-specific cDNA was reverse-transcribed from approximately 500 ng total RNA. Construction of the TCRbeta libraries relied on three nested rounds of multiplex PCR, following a slightly modified ARM-PCR procedure. Multiplex TRBV1-TRBV30 forward primers and a Cbeta reverse primer were used in the first two PCR rounds, each of which was run for around 9 cycles. The raw public reads went through TCRdb reprocessing: fastp at Q25, MiXCR clone calling, in-frame beta chains kept. Duplicate CDR3 protein sequences are folded into a single record with the most common DNA and genes. The sample contains about 310,000 distinct CDR3 sequences, 45% to 70% of them found a single time. Jointly, the top ten make up over 15% of the sample.

TRIzol reagent was used to extract blood RNA from unsorted whole blood, while the DNeasy Blood & Tissue kit provided the germline DNA. Sequenced sample: peripheral blood. The receptors shown here come from a woman aged 30 to 39 with primary liver carcinoma and hepatitis B virus infection.

To note about this clonotype: This clone may be a read error of a much larger clone one base away. The gene calls are TRBV6-6 and TRBJ2-7; perhaps TRBD2 as D (6 bases). Germline values: CDR1 MNHNY, CDR2 SVGAGI (reference sequence). This CDR3 spans 12 amino acids. The CDR3 region has the DNA TGTGCCAGCAGGGACTATGACTACGAGCAGCACTTC. It encodes CASRDYDYEQHF.

V usage is TRBV5-1 and J usage is TRBJ1-1; 7 bases are a match to TRBD1. The V segment lost 0 bases and the J segment 7 bases; nucleotides outside the gene matches: 9. Germline V gene data show CDR1 as SGHRS and CDR2 as YFSETQ. The CDR3 extends over 15 amino acids. The CDR3 region has the DNA TGCGCCAGCAGCTTGGGGTCAGAGGGGGCCAGTGAAGCTTTCTTT. This translates into CASSLGSEGASEAFF.

V usage is TRBV5-4 and J usage is TRBJ2-7, with TRBD2 as a possible D gene (5 bases). With 0 bases removed from V and 0 bases from J, the gap between germline ends came to 10 bases. There are 15 residues in the CDR3. CDR1 SGHNT and CDR2 YYREEE come from the germline V gene (reference sequence). The CDR3 here is CASSLAGIPSYEQYF. CDR3 nucleotides: TGTGCCAGCAGCTTGGCCGGGATCCCCTCCTACGAGCAGTACTTC. Looking up the rest from reference TRBV5-4 and TRBJ2-7 gives the full variable domain: ETGVTQSPTHLIKTRGQQVTLRCSSQSGHNTVSWYQQALGQGPQFIFQYYREEENGRGNFPPRFSGLQFPNYSSELNVNALELDDSALYLCASSLAGIPSYEQYFGPGTRLTVT.

The chain links TRBV28 to TRBJ1-5; no definite D call. The V end was cut by 3 bases, the J end by 9 bases, with 9 bases between. This CDR3 contains 12 residues. Germline CDR1 and CDR2: MDHEN and SYDVKM. The CDR3 loop is CASSFSLGPQHF. The CDR3, as DNA: TGTGCCAGCAGTTTTTCCCTGGGGCCCCAGCATTTT.

This clonotype was counted between two and nine times. The chain links TRBV19 to TRBJ1-5, with D tentatively TRBD1 (5 bases). Germline V gives CDR1 LNHDA, CDR2 SQIVND (reference sequence). The CDR3 spans 13 residues. V was clipped by 5 bases and J by 7 bases, with 12 bases between them. Here the CDR3 reads CASSPGNLQPQHF. For the CDR3, the DNA is TGTGCCAGTAGTCCAGGGAATTTGCAGCCCCAGCATTTT.

The V and J genes are TRBV6-5 and TRBJ1-2, with D uncertain. V shed 6 bases and J shed 8 bases, with 16 bases lying between them. There are 13 residues in the CDR3. The germline V gene has CDR1 MNHEY and CDR2 SVGAGI. The CDR3 region is CASSRLTEKGYTF. The CDR3 DNA follows: TGTGCCAGCAGCCGTCTTACAGAGAAAGGCTACACCTTC.

Of note for this clonotype: At one end the junction does not follow the germline gene, possibly because of a read error. CDR3 loop: CASIYSRLSSYNEQLF. The CDR3 DNA sequence: TGTGCCAGCATCTATAGCAGGCTAAGCTCCTACAATGAGCAGCTCTTC. This chain links TRBV6-2 or TRBV6-3 with TRBJ2-1; D ambiguous. The germline gives CDR1 MNHEY, CDR2 SVGEGT. The CDR3 loop spans 16 amino acids.

This clonotype has a single count. As the CDR3 is not closed by the conserved phenylalanine or tryptophan, this likely results from a read error. The chain joins TRBV28 to TRBJ2-1; the D gene is possibly TRBD2 (6 bases). This CDR3 contains 14 residues. V shed 9 bases and J shed 1 base, with 13 bases lying between them. The germline V gene encodes CDR1 MDHEN and CDR2 SYDVKM. Here the CDR3 reads CASLGGRSYNEQFL. CDR3 DNA sequence: TGTGCCAGTCTCGGGGGAAGGTCCTACAATGAGCAGTTCCTC.

This clonotype came up a few times. The V gene is TRBV6-2 or TRBV6-3, the J gene TRBJ2-3; TRBD2 matches 7 bases. CDR1 is MNHEY, CDR2 SVGEGT, per germline. V shed 2 bases and J 2 bases; nucleotides not matched to a gene: 7. This CDR3 has 16 residues. The CDR3 reads CASSYIRAGSTDTQYF. CDR3 bases: TGTGCCAGCAGTTACATACGAGCGGGGTCCACAGATACGCAGTATTTT.

About this clonotype: Mismatch with germline at one junction end may stem from a read error. The chain recombines TRBV11-2 with TRBJ1-1; D might be TRBD1 (5 bases). This CDR3 region has 14 residues. Looked up from germline, CDR1 is SGHAT and CDR2 is FQNNGV. The chain's CDR3 is CASTPRVWNTEAIF. The CDR3 nucleotides are TGTGCCAGCACCCCCAGGGTTTGGAACACTGAAGCTATCTTT.